There are many counts of the clone carrying this T cell receptor beta chain. What it binds is unknown. The sample originates from a study of Graves' ophthalmopathy and Graves' hyperthyroidism. About the research overall: Hyperthyroidism is called stable when no ophthalmopathy develops within 18 months of follow-up.

General study findings and limits: Prediction of ophthalmopathy progression reached 70.59% sensitivity and around 72% specificity.

The authors enrolled newly diagnosed hyperthyroidism patients aged 18 to 65 with under 2 months' duration. Clinical symptoms and serum thyroxine were used for diagnosis; TRAb, thyroid ultrasound and orbital computed tomography were also relied on. Deletions cut 5 bases from V and 1 base from J, with 14 bases between. The length of the CDR3 is 15 residues. Looked up from germline, CDR1 is SEHNR and CDR2 is FQNEAQ (reference sequence). Amplification from RNA transcripts yielded the TCR beta CDR3 regions. The workflow started with a first-round RT-PCR run with HTBI primers and then moved on to a second-round multiplex PCR. TCRdb re-called the multiplex PCR reads with MiXCR, one entry per CDR3 protein. The sample includes some 1.1 million distinct CDR3 sequences, roughly two fifths seen only once; the top ten take approximately 12%.

V is TRBV7-9 and J is TRBJ2-5; D is perhaps TRBD2 (5 bases). This TCR was sampled from an adult man with Graves' hyperthyroidism. Sequencing input: peripheral blood or thyroid tissue (not recorded which). This CDR3 reads CASSPLGESQETQYF. CDR3 nucleotide sequence: TGTGCCAGCAGCCCCCTCGGGGAGAGCCAAGAGACCCAGTACTTC.